The 17 T cell receptor beta chains below all came from one sample that was sequenced in a study of immune evolution from preneoplasia to lung adenocarcinoma. Sequenced by immunoSEQ multiplex PCR; TCRdb stores in-frame clones only, minus some. The sample holds 2,000 to 2,500 clones, about 80% seen once. The sequenced sample was FFPE normal lung tissue adjacent to the tumor. These receptors originate from a person between 60 and 70 years old with lung adenocarcinoma.

The chain combines TRBV19 with TRBJ2-2; TRBD1 matches 7 bases. With V trimmed by 3 bases and J by 5 bases, 3 bases remained unmatched. Germline CDR1 is LNHDA and CDR2 is SQIVND (reference sequence). The CDR3 contains 14 residues. CDR3 nucleotides: TGTGCCAGTAGTATGACAGGGTTGACCGGGGAGCTGTTTTTT. Its protein is CASSMTGLTGELFF. Based on the CDR3 plus reference TRBV19 and TRBJ2-2, the full variable domain is DGGITQSPKYLFRKEGQNVTLSCEQNLNHDAMYWYRQDPGQGLRLIYYSQIVNDFQKGDIAEGYSVSREKKESFPLTVTSAQKNPTAFYLCASSMTGLTGELFFGEGSRLTVL.

The genes are TRBV19 and TRBJ2-6, with D perhaps TRBD2 (5 bases). Looked up from germline, CDR1 is LNHDA and CDR2 is SQIVND (reference sequence). The CDR3 spans 15 residues. Trimming removed 5 bases at V and 4 bases at J, with 12 bases between. The CDR3: CASSAGAAGANVLTF. CDR3 nucleotide sequence: TGTGCCAGTAGTGCGGGCGCAGCAGGGGCCAACGTCCTGACTTTC.

In this sample, this clone turned up a few times. The chain carries TRBV5-1 and TRBJ2-5; D call uncertain. Trimming pared 0 bases from V and 2 bases from J, leaving 11 bases between. Germline loops: CDR1 SGHRS, CDR2 YFSETQ. CDR3 length: 15 amino acids. The CDR3 DNA follows: TGCGCCAGCAGCTTGGTGGCAGGTCCTCAAGAGACCCAGTACTTC. As protein: CASSLVAGPQETQYF.

V usage is TRBV28 and J usage is TRBJ2-5; 9 bases are shared with TRBD1. The V segment lost 6 bases and the J segment 4 bases; nucleotides outside the gene matches: 12. Germline V CDR1 and CDR2: MDHEN, SYDVKM. The CDR3 is made up of 16 amino acids. The CDR3 nucleotides read TGTGCCAGCAGCGGGACAGGGAGATTGAATTCAGAGACCCAGTACTTC. Translation: CASSGTGRLNSETQYF.

The chain employs TRBV20-1 and TRBJ1-1; D ambiguous. CDR1 is DFQATT, CDR2 SNEGSKA, per germline (reference sequence). V was trimmed by 7 bases and J by 7 bases, leaving 10 bases between them. CDR3 length equals 10 residues. CDR3 protein: CSVWYFEAFF. Here the CDR3 DNA reads TGCAGTGTGTGGTACTTTGAAGCTTTCTTT.

V is TRBV5-8 and J is TRBJ1-5; the match to TRBD1 covers 7 bases. The germline CDR1 and CDR2 sequences are SGHTS and YDEGEE. V lost 4 bases and J lost 2; bases outside the gene matches: 6. CDR3 size: 15 residues. The CDR3, as DNA: TGTGCCAGCAGCCGGACAGGTCAAGGCAATCAGCCCCAGCATTTT. Translated: CASSRTGQGNQPQHF.

As regards this clone: A read error is possible here, since a much larger clone lies one base away. The rearrangement joins TRBV11-3 to TRBJ2-1, with D unclear. V lost 4 bases and J lost 11, with 15 bases in between. The CDR3 extends over 13 amino acids. The germline gives CDR1 SGHNT, CDR2 YENEEA. The CDR3 DNA reads TGTGCCAGCAGCTCCACAGATGATAATAAGCAGTTCTTC. Translation: CASSSTDDNKQFF.

The chain couples TRBV5-1 to TRBJ1-4; maybe TRBD1 (6 bases). Trimming removed 2 bases from V and 0 bases from J, with 11 bases in between. Germline CDR1 SGHRS, CDR2 YFSETQ. This CDR3 spans 16 amino acids. CDR3 sequence (DNA): TGCGCCAGCAGCTTTGTTACAGGGTCAACTAATGAAAAACTGTTTTTT. As protein: CASSFVTGSTNEKLFF.

A few counts support this clone. Distinct nucleotide sequences in the sample also encode this CDR3. The chain is built from TRBV30 and TRBJ2-7; TRBD1 agrees at 11 bases. V shed 5 bases and J 4 bases; nucleotides not matched to a gene: 4. Germline V gives CDR1 GTSNPN, CDR2 SVGIG (reference sequence). The CDR3 extends over 13 amino acids. The chain's CDR3 is CAWAGQGGYEQYF. CDR3 coding DNA: TGTGCCTGGGCGGGACAGGGGGGGTACGAGCAGTACTTC.

Only one count was recorded for this clone. Being one base from a much bigger clone, this may be a read error. Other nucleotide sequences in the sample specify the same CDR3. The chain carries TRBV28 and TRBJ1-2; D is uncertain. CDR1 is MDHEN and CDR2 is SYDVKM in the germline V gene. CDR3 length equals 12 residues. The CDR3 sequence is CASTGPNYGYTF. The CDR3 bases are TGTGCCAGCACCGGCCCTAACTATGGCTATACCTTC.

The gene calls are TRBV15 and TRBJ2-7, with 13 bases fitting TRBD2. CDR1 LNHNV and CDR2 YYDKDF come from the germline V gene (reference sequence). This CDR3 has 15 amino acids. The V segment lost 3 bases and the J segment 4 bases; nucleotides outside the gene matches: 3. The CDR3 spells CATSSGTSGAYEQYF. The CDR3, as DNA: TGTGCCACCAGCAGCGGGACTAGCGGGGCTTACGAGCAGTACTTC.

The chain is built from TRBV4-1 and TRBJ2-2; 9 bases fit TRBD2. V was pared by 9 bases and J by 1 base, with 3 bases of the junction left unmatched. This CDR3 comprises 14 residues. Germline-derived CDR1 and CDR2 are MGHRA and YSYEKL. CDR3 sequence reads: CASKLAGNTGELFF. The CDR3 DNA is TGCGCCAGTAAACTAGCGGGGAACACCGGGGAGCTGTTTTTT.

The V gene is TRBV7-9, the J gene TRBJ1-1, with D uncertain. Trimming cost V 2 bases and J 1 base, with 8 bases left between them. The germline CDR1 and CDR2 sequences are SEHNR and FQNEAQ (reference sequence). The CDR3 totals 14 residues. CDR3 protein: CASSLPGGNTEAFF. The DNA of the CDR3 is TGTGCCAGCAGCTTACCAGGAGGGAACACTGAAGCTTTCTTT. Complete variable domain (other parts from reference TRBV7-9 and TRBJ1-1): DTGVSQNPRHKITKRGQNVTFRCDPISEHNRLYWYRQTLGQGPEFLTYFQNEAQLEKSRLLSDRFSAERPKGSFSTLEIQRTEQGDSAMYLCASSLPGGNTEAFFGQGTRLTVV.

In this sample, this clone turned up once. The gene calls are TRBV7-3 and TRBJ2-5; 9 positions agree with TRBD2. This CDR3 is built from 15 residues. Germline assignment: CDR1 SGHTA and CDR2 FQGTGA. The ends lost 5 bases at V and 3 bases at J; junction bases unmatched: 7. CDR3 nucleotides: TGTGCCAGCAGCCGGGGGGCTAGCGGGAAAGAGACCCAGTACTTC. It encodes CASSRGASGKETQYF. Filled out from reference TRBV7-3 and TRBJ2-5, the complete variable domain reads GAGVSQTPSNKVTEKGKYVELRCDPISGHTALYWYRQSLGQGPEFLIYFQGTGAADDSGLPNDRFFAVRPEGSVSTLKIQRTERGDSAVYLCASSRGASGKETQYFGPGTRLLVL.

This clone has just a few counts. An end of the junction differs from the germline gene, which may be a read error. The chain has TRBV29-1 and TRBJ2-5, with 12 bases matching TRBD1. The CDR3 is 14 amino acids. Germline V gene sequence: CDR1 SQVTM, CDR2 ANQGSEA. CDR3 in DNA: TGCAGCGTGGGGCGGGACAGGGGGCAAGGGACCCAGTACTTC. The encoded protein is CSVGRDRGQGTQYF.

V and J are TRBV27 and TRBJ2-7; 11 nucleotides align to TRBD1. The length of the CDR3 is 14 residues. The ends lost 3 bases at V and 2 bases at J; junction bases unmatched: 0. Germline assignment: CDR1 MNHEY and CDR2 SMNVEV (reference sequence). The CDR3 here is CASSLDRGPYEQYF. The CDR3 bases are TGTGCCAGCAGTTTGGACAGGGGGCCCTACGAGCAGTACTTC.

V gene TRBV4-1 combines with J gene TRBJ1-1; no firm D call. CDR3 length: 14 residues. The ends were cut back, 4 bases at V and 4 bases at J, with 13 bases in the middle. Germline V CDR1 and CDR2: MGHRA, YSYEKL. The CDR3 DNA is TGCGCCAGCAGCCCCCCCGGTTTTGGCACTGAAGCTTTCTTT. Its protein product is CASSPPGFGTEAFF.